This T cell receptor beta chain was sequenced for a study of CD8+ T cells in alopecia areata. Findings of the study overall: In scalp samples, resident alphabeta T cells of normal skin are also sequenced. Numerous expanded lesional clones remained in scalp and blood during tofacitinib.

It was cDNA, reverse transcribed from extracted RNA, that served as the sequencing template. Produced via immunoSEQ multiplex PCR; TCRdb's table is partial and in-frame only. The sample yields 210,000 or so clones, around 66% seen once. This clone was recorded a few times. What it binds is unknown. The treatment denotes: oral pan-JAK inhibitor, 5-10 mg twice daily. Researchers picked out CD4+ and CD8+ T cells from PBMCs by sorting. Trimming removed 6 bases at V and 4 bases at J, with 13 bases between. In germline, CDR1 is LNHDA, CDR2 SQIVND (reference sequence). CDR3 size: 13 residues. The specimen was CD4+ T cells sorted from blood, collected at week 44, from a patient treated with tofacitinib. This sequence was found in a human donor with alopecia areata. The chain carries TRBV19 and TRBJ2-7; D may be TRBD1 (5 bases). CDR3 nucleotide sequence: TGTGCCAGTAGGGAGACAGATCGTTACGAGCAGTACTTC. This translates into CASRETDRYEQYF.